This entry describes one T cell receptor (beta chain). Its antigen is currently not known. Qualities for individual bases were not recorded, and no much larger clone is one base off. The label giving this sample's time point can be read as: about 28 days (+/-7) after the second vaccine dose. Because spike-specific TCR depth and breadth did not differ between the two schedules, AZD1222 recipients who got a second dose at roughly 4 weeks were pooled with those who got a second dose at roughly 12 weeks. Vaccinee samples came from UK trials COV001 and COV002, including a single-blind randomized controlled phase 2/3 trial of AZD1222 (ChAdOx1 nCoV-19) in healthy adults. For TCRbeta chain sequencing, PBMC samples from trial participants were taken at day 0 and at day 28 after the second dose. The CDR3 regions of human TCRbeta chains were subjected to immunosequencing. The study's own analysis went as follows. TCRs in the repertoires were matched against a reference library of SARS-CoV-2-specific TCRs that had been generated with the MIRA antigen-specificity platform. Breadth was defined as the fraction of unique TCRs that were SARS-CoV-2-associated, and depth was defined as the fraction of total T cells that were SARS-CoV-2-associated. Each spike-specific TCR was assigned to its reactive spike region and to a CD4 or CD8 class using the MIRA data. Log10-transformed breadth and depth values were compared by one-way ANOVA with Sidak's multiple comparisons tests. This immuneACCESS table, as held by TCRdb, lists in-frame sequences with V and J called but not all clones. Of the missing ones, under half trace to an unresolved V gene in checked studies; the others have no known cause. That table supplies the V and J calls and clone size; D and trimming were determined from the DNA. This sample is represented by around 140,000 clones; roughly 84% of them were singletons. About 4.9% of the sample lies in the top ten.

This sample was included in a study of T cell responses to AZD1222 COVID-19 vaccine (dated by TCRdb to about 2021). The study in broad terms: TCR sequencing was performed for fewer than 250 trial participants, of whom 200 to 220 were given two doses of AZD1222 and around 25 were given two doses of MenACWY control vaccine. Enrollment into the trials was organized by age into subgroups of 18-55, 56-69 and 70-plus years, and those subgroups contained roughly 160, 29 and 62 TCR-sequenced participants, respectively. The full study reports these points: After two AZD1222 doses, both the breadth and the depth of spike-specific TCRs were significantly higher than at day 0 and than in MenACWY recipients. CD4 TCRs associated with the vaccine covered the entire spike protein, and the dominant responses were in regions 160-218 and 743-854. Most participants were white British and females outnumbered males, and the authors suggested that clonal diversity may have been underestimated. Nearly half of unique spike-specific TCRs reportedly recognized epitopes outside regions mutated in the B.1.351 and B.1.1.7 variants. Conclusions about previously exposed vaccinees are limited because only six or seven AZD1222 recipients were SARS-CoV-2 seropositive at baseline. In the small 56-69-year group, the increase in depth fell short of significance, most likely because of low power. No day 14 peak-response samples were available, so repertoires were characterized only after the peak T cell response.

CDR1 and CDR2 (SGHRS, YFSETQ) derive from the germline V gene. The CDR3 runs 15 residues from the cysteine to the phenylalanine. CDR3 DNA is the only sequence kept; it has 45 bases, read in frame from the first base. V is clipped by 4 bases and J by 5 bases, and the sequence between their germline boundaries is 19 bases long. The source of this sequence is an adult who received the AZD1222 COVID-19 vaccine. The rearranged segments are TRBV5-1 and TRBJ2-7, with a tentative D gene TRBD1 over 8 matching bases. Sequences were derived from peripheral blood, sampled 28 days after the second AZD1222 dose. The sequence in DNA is TGCGCCAGCAGCCTGGGGGGGACAGGCGTCAACGAGCAGTACTTC. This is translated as CASSLGGTGVNEQYF.